These 28 T cell receptor beta chains share one sample of origin, sequenced in a study of naive and memory T cell subsets. TCR cDNA received a 3' ligated oligonucleotide that carried a UMI. Ligated cDNA underwent four rounds of PCR with nested alpha and beta constant region primers and SP2. TCRdb re-analysed the 5' RACE reads in MiXCR, keeping a single row per CDR3 protein. The sample has around 48,000 distinct CDR3 sequences, about 4.8% seen once. These receptors all come from a female donor in good health.

Points on this clonotype: A much larger clone differs by one base, so this may be a read error. This sequence joins TRBV2 and TRBJ2-7; D may match TRBD1 or TRBD2 (5 bases each). CDR1 and CDR2 from the germline V gene are SNHLY and FYNNEI. There are 11 residues in the CDR3. V dropped 3 bases and J dropped 12 bases, with 12 bases sitting between them. The CDR3 DNA follows: TGTGCCAGCAGTGAGGGACGTCCCACGTACTTC. It is translated as CASSEGRPTYF. The full variable domain, in which reference TRBV2 and TRBJ2-7 provide the parts outside the CDR3, is EPEVTQTPSHQVTQMGQEVILRCVPISNHLYFYWYRQILGQKVEFLVSFYNNEISEKSEIFDDQFSVERPDGSNFTLKIRSTKLEDSAMYFCASSEGRPTYFGPGTRLTVT.

There are many counts of this clonotype. The V and J genes are TRBV6-5 and TRBJ2-7, with D possibly TRBD2 on 5 matching bases. The V gene lost 7 bases and the J gene lost 7 bases, with 20 bases spanning the gap. In germline, CDR1 is MNHEY, CDR2 SVGAGI. CDR3 length: 14 amino acids. The chain's CDR3 is CASNQYVGVGEQYF. The CDR3 DNA is TGTGCCAGCAACCAGTACGTGGGAGTAGGTGAGCAGTACTTC.

The sample holds many counts of this clonotype. The chain joins TRBV19 to TRBJ1-3; weak D call: TRBD1 (5 bases). V lost 3 bases to trimming and J lost 0 bases, with 15 bases between them. The CDR3 contains 17 residues. The germline CDR1 and CDR2 sequences are LNHDA and SQIVND (reference sequence). CDR3 protein: CASSIQGQGGSGNTIYF. CDR3 DNA sequence: TGTGCCAGTAGTATTCAGGGTCAGGGTGGCTCTGGAAACACCATATATTTT.

This clonotype was observed many times. The J gene is TRBJ1-1, the V gene TRBV5-6; 7 nucleotides align to TRBD1. The junction had 3 bases not matched to a gene; V was cut back by 0 bases and J by 4 bases. This CDR3 contains 14 residues. Germline-derived CDR1 and CDR2 are SGHDT and YYEEEE. This chain's CDR3 is CASSLDPGGTEAFF. CDR3 in DNA: TGTGCCAGCAGCTTGGACCCAGGGGGCACTGAAGCTTTCTTT.

This clonotype was observed many times. In DNA, the CDR3 is TGCGCCAGCAGCTTGGATGCAGGGAGAAACACTGAAGCTTTCTTT. This encodes CASSLDAGRNTEAFF. This sequence joins TRBV5-1 and TRBJ1-1; TRBD1 is a possible D gene (5 bases). Trimming pared 0 bases from V and 2 bases from J, leaving 11 bases between. The germline gives CDR1 SGHRS, CDR2 YFSETQ. This CDR3 contains 15 residues.

This clonotype has ten or more counts. V usage is TRBV20-1 and J usage is TRBJ2-7; TRBD2 is a possible D gene (5 bases). V lost 0 bases and J lost 1, with 13 bases in between. CDR1 DFQATT and CDR2 SNEGSKA come from the germline V gene (reference sequence). The CDR3 contains 15 residues. DNA of the CDR3: TGCAGTGCTAGAGATCTTTTTGCGGGTTCCTACGAGCAGTACTTC. As protein: CSARDLFAGSYEQYF.

The table lists this clonotype with many counts. This chain joins TRBV29-1 and TRBJ2-7; D is unclear. Trimming took off 6 bases at V and 2 bases at J, with 8 bases between the two ends. The CDR3 is made up of 11 amino acids. The V gene's germline CDR1 is SQVTM and CDR2 ANQGSEA. The CDR3 bases are TGCAGCGTCCAAGGGACCTACGAGCAGTACTTC. Protein sequence: CSVQGTYEQYF.

This clonotype has at least ten counts. This chain connects TRBV29-1 to TRBJ1-1; D is uncertain. Trimming removed 4 bases from V and 1 base from J, with 13 bases in between. This CDR3 is 14 amino acids long. Germline assignment: CDR1 SQVTM and CDR2 ANQGSEA. The CDR3 region is CSVATGRSNTEAFF. The CDR3 DNA is TGCAGCGTTGCTACCGGACGGTCGAACACTGAAGCTTTCTTT.

In its sample, this clonotype was seen many times. The chain is built from TRBV18 and TRBJ1-1; 7 bases align to TRBD1. With 6 bases clipped from V and 3 bases from J, the junction kept 7 bases outside the gene matches. The germline gives CDR1 KGHSH, CDR2 LQKENI. The CDR3 is 14 residues long. The CDR3 coding sequence is TGTGCCAGCTCGCAGATACAGGGGCACACTGAAGCTTTCTTT. As protein: CASSQIQGHTEAFF.

The chain combines TRBV27 with TRBJ2-7, with D unclear. The germline V gene has CDR1 MNHEY and CDR2 SMNVEV (reference sequence). The V gene lost 6 bases and the J gene lost 4 bases, with 7 bases spanning the gap. The CDR3 loop spans 11 amino acids. The chain's CDR3 is CASRNIYEQYF. The DNA for the CDR3 is TGTGCCAGCAGGAACATTTACGAGCAGTACTTC.

In its sample, this clonotype was seen a few times. The chain couples TRBV5-1 to TRBJ2-7; 11 nucleotides align to TRBD2. J lost 1 base, V lost 4 bases, and 4 bases had no gene match. Germline V gene sequence: CDR1 SGHRS, CDR2 YFSETQ. There are 15 residues in the CDR3. CDR3 nucleotide sequence: TGCGCCAGCAGCGTTACTAGCGGGAGTTCCTACGAGCAGTACTTC. Encoded protein: CASSVTSGSSYEQYF.

This clonotype has at least ten counts. Here the CDR3 DNA reads TGTGCCAGCAGCCGGGACAGGGCCGATGAAAAACTGTTTTTT. Its translation: CASSRDRADEKLFF. This chain links TRBV12-3 or TRBV12-4 with TRBJ1-4; 9 bases map to TRBD1. The junction had 5 bases not matched to a gene; V was cut back by 6 bases and J by 6 bases. There are 14 residues in the CDR3.

The rearrangement joins TRBV7-9 to TRBJ2-7; TRBD1 aligns across 8 bases. J was trimmed by 2 bases and V by 5 bases; bases with no gene match: 5. CDR1 and CDR2 (germline): SEHNR, FQNEAQ (reference sequence). This CDR3 has 14 amino acids. The CDR3 is CASSGRTGTYEQYF. CDR3 nucleotides: TGTGCCAGCAGCGGCCGGACAGGGACCTACGAGCAGTACTTC.

Many counts were recorded for this clonotype. J is TRBJ1-1 and V is TRBV29-1; 8 bases are a match to TRBD1. V dropped 6 bases and J dropped 2; count of bases not matched to a gene: 5. The length of the CDR3 is 13 residues. The V gene's germline CDR1 is SQVTM and CDR2 ANQGSEA. This chain's CDR3 is CSVLQGGNTEAFF. CDR3 DNA: TGCAGCGTGCTACAGGGGGGAAACACTGAAGCTTTCTTT. Full variable domain (rest looked up from reference TRBV29-1 and TRBJ1-1): SAVISQKPSRDICQRGTSLTIQCQVDSQVTMMFWYRQQPGQSLTLIATANQGSEATYESGFVIDKFPISRPNLTFSTLTVSNMSPEDSSIYLCSVLQGGNTEAFFGQGTRLTVV.

This clonotype has ten or more counts. The chain employs TRBV10-3 and TRBJ1-1; D perhaps matches TRBD1 (5 bases). Germline lookup yields CDR1 ENHRY and CDR2 SYGVKD. The CDR3 is made up of 15 amino acids. Deletions cut 1 base from V and 4 bases from J, with 13 bases between. CDR3: CAISELIQGVTEAFF. CDR3 nucleotide sequence: TGTGCCATCAGTGAGTTAATCCAGGGAGTCACTGAAGCTTTCTTT.

This clonotype has just a few counts. Relative to the germline gene, one junction end is altered; a read error may explain this. The chain has TRBV5-5 and TRBJ1-1; D call uncertain. Germline-derived CDR1 and CDR2 are SGHKS and YYEKEE (reference sequence). The CDR3 has 11 amino acids. The CDR3 reads CVSSHTNEAFF. As DNA, the CDR3 is TGTGTCAGCAGCCATACAAATGAAGCTTTCTTT.

This clonotype was counted many times. The CDR3 DNA sequence: TGTGCCAGCACCCGCTCCAGTGCGAACACCGGGGAGCTGTTTTTT. It translates to CASTRSSANTGELFF. The chain has TRBV5-4 and TRBJ2-2, with D uncertain. Trimming took 6 bases from V and 0 from J, leaving 12 bases between them. The CDR3 has 15 amino acids. Germline V gene sequence: CDR1 SGHNT, CDR2 YYREEE (reference sequence).

This clonotype was counted at least ten times. The rearrangement links TRBV29-1 to TRBJ2-7; 7 bases agree with TRBD2. CDR3 length equals 14 residues. CDR1 is SQVTM, CDR2 ANQGSEA, per germline. Losses at the gene ends were 1 base for V and 2 bases for J; bases not matched to a gene: 5. The CDR3 coding sequence is TGCAGCGTTGAAGTCCAGGGAGGGACCTACGAGCAGTACTTC. Translating gives CSVEVQGGTYEQYF.

A few counts support this clonotype. This chain uses TRBV19 with TRBJ1-1; D remains unclear. V was clipped by 3 bases and J by 5 bases, with 10 bases between them. Germline-derived CDR1 and CDR2 are LNHDA and SQIVND (reference sequence). The CDR3 has 13 amino acids. The CDR3 region is CASSIRERTEAFF. The CDR3 bases are TGTGCCAGTAGTATTAGAGAGAGGACTGAAGCTTTCTTT.

This clonotype has ten or more counts. The chain recombines TRBV20-1 with TRBJ2-1, with D maybe TRBD2 (6 bases). Germline assignment: CDR1 DFQATT and CDR2 SNEGSKA (reference sequence). Trimming cost V 0 bases and J 2 bases, with 14 bases left between them. The CDR3 is 16 residues long. The CDR3 spells CSARDPAGRAYNEQFF. The CDR3 DNA sequence: TGCAGTGCTAGAGATCCGGCGGGGCGGGCCTACAATGAGCAGTTCTTC.

The table lists this clonotype with many counts. This CDR3 reads CASSTEYEQYF. Here the CDR3 DNA reads TGTGCCAGCAGTACCGAATACGAGCAGTACTTC. This rearrangement joins TRBV2 to TRBJ2-7, with D unclear. This CDR3 has 11 amino acids. Trimming cost V 5 bases and J 4 bases, with 6 bases left between them. Per germline, CDR1 SNHLY and CDR2 FYNNEI.

The gene calls are TRBV28 and TRBJ2-6; a possible D gene is TRBD2 (5 bases). Trimming left V 4 bases short and J 2 bases short, with 9 bases between. Germline CDR1 and CDR2: MDHEN and SYDVKM. This CDR3 spans 15 amino acids. CDR3 in DNA: TGTGCCAGCAGTTCTGGAGGAACTGGGGCCAACGTCCTGACTTTC. This sequence encodes CASSSGGTGANVLTF.

CDR3 loop: CASSIQGLYTEAFF. The CDR3 coding sequence is TGTGCCAGTAGTATTCAAGGACTCTACACTGAAGCTTTCTTT. This chain joins TRBV19 and TRBJ1-1; D is unresolved. Trimming removed 3 bases at V and 3 bases at J, with 11 bases between. CDR3 length equals 14 residues. Germline V gene data show CDR1 as LNHDA and CDR2 as SQIVND (reference sequence).

Ten or more counts support this clonotype. The chain uses TRBV6-6 and TRBJ1-5, with D perhaps TRBD1 (6 bases). CDR1 and CDR2 from the germline V gene are MNHNY and SVGAGI (reference sequence). V lost 6 bases, J lost 10 bases, and 22 bases lay in between. The CDR3 spans 15 residues. This CDR3 is CASSRGAGGLGPQHF. CDR3 DNA sequence: TGTGCCAGCAGCCGGGGGGCCGGTGGGCTGGGTCCCCAGCATTTT.

This clonotype was observed at least ten times. The V and J genes are TRBV7-9 and TRBJ2-7, with 8 positions matching TRBD2. The CDR3 contains 16 residues. Germline V gene data show CDR1 as SEHNR and CDR2 as FQNEAQ (reference sequence). V gave up 3 bases and J gave up 1 base; unmatched junction bases: 8. CDR3 nucleotide sequence: TGTGCCAGCAGCTTGGGCCTAGCGGGCGCGTCCTACGAGCAGTACTTC. Protein product: CASSLGLAGASYEQYF.

The table lists this clonotype with a few counts. V gene TRBV29-1 combines with J gene TRBJ2-3; the D is unclear. Deletions cut 3 bases from V and 2 bases from J, with 9 bases between. In germline, CDR1 is SQVTM, CDR2 ANQGSEA. The CDR3 length is 13 residues. The CDR3 spells CSVDRAYTDTQYF. CDR3 nucleotides: TGCAGCGTTGATAGGGCCTACACAGATACGCAGTATTTT.

This clonotype was seen at least ten times. The chain carries TRBV20-1 and TRBJ2-1; D possibly corresponds to TRBD2 (5 bases). Germline loops: CDR1 DFQATT, CDR2 SNEGSKA (reference sequence). Trimming took 2 bases from V and 2 from J, leaving 13 bases between them. CDR3 length: 15 amino acids. The CDR3 nucleotides are TGCAGTGCTAGAATACGCGGAGGCCCCTACAATGAGCAGTTCTTC. This sequence encodes CSARIRGGPYNEQFF.

This clonotype was seen repeatedly, ten times or more. V is TRBV14 and J is TRBJ2-7, with unresolved D. The germline V gene encodes CDR1 SGHDN and CDR2 FVKESK. V lost 0 bases and J lost 3, with 6 bases in between. This CDR3 has 13 residues. The CDR3 is CASSQDRNYEQYF. The CDR3 bases are TGTGCCAGCAGCCAAGATCGGAACTACGAGCAGTACTTC. The whole variable domain, filled in from reference TRBV14 and TRBJ2-7, reads EAGVTQFPSHSVIEKGQTVTLRCDPISGHDNLYWYRRVMGKEIKFLLHFVKESKQDESGMPNNRFLAERTGGTYSTLKVQPAELEDSGVYFCASSQDRNYEQYFGPGTRLTVT.